Each of the 12 T cell receptor beta chains below was sequenced from the same sample in a study of T cell repertoires in cytomegalovirus infection (dated by TCRdb to about 2019). These receptors have no known antigen. In light of the paper, this sample's treatment or condition label describes: in vitro stimulation with specific CMV peptide epitopes to enrich CMV-specific T cells. The instrument was an Illumina HiSeq 1500. TCRdb reanalyzed the raw reads on its own, using fastp at Q25 for trimming and MiXCR for clone calling, and kept in-frame beta chains. Duplicate CDR3 protein sequences are folded into a single record with the most common DNA and genes. The sample table contains some 920,000 distinct CDR3 sequences; only one count was recorded for roughly 30% of them. The ten largest clonotypes hold more than 12% of the sample. Sequences were derived from cultured CD8+ T cells from PBMCs, sampled from culture after CMV antigen stimulation. The receptor set was obtained from a human donor in good health (CMV status not recorded). Some clones in this sample may be carry-over from other donors' samples.

In its sample, this clonotype was seen a few times. This chain links TRBV27 with TRBJ1-1; 10 nucleotides align to TRBD1. Germline values: CDR1 MNHEY, CDR2 SMNVEV (reference sequence). The CDR3 has 13 amino acids. V gave up 6 bases and J gave up 5 bases; unmatched junction bases: 3. In DNA form, the CDR3 reads TGTGCCAGCAGGACAGGGGGCTTTACTGAAGCTTTCTTT. It encodes CASRTGGFTEAFF.

The V call is TRBV2, the J call TRBJ2-1; 10 positions agree with TRBD2. Germline CDR1 and CDR2: SNHLY and FYNNEI. V dropped 6 bases and J dropped 4; count of bases not matched to a gene: 6. The CDR3 length is 15 residues. CDR3 sequence: CASSDTSGAYNEQFF. For the CDR3, the DNA is TGTGCCAGCAGCGACACTAGCGGGGCTTACAATGAGCAGTTCTTC. The whole variable domain, filled in from reference TRBV2 and TRBJ2-1, reads EPEVTQTPSHQVTQMGQEVILRCVPISNHLYFYWYRQILGQKVEFLVSFYNNEISEKSEIFDDQFSVERPDGSNFTLKIRSTKLEDSAMYFCASSDTSGAYNEQFFGPGTRLTVL.

The chain recombines TRBV20-1 with TRBJ1-2, with D possibly being TRBD1 (6 bases). Trimming took off 3 bases at V and 2 bases at J, with 13 bases between the two ends. Germline V lookup: CDR1 DFQATT, CDR2 SNEGSKA (reference sequence). The CDR3 is 14 amino acids. The CDR3 region is CSARVTGYNYGYTF. Written as DNA, the CDR3 is TGCAGTGCTAGGGTCACAGGGTACAACTATGGCTACACCTTC.

This clonotype was counted between two and nine times. The chain couples TRBV4-3 to TRBJ1-2; D is perhaps TRBD1 (6 bases). V was pared by 0 bases and J by 8 bases, with 19 bases between. Germline lookup yields CDR1 LGHNA and CDR2 YSLEER. The CDR3 has 16 residues. CDR3 bases: TGCGCCAGCAGCCAAGAGACAGGCCTGGAAACGGAGGGCTACACCTTC. Protein sequence: CASSQETGLETEGYTF.

This clonotype was counted many times. The J gene is TRBJ2-7, the V gene TRBV7-2; D is unclear. The CDR3 runs 14 residues. In germline, CDR1 is SGHTA, CDR2 FQGNSA. The V end was cut by 4 bases, the J end by 3 bases, with 13 bases between. The DNA of the CDR3 is TGTGCCAGCAGCTGGCCAGGAAACTACTACGAGCAGTACTTC. This sequence encodes CASSWPGNYYEQYF.

This clonotype was seen many times. The chain joins TRBV7-9 to TRBJ1-5; no clear D. The germline V and J ends were trimmed by 1 base and 5 bases, with 6 bases remaining between them. The CDR3 totals 13 residues. Per germline, CDR1 SEHNR and CDR2 FQNEAQ (reference sequence). The CDR3 reads CASSLGWDQPQHF. DNA of the CDR3: TGTGCCAGCAGCTTAGGGTGGGATCAGCCCCAGCATTTT.

This clonotype was counted many times. The J gene is TRBJ2-1, the V gene TRBV7-2; maybe TRBD2 (6 bases). Germline V gene data show CDR1 as SGHTA and CDR2 as FQGNSA. V shed 2 bases and J shed 4 bases, with 15 bases lying between them. The CDR3 is made up of 16 amino acids. This CDR3 is CASSLSLASEYNEQFF. The CDR3 nucleotides are TGTGCCAGCAGCTTAAGCCTAGCGTCGGAGTACAATGAGCAGTTCTTC.

The V call is TRBV5-6, the J call TRBJ1-1, with 8 bases that match TRBD1. The V gene end was trimmed by 3 bases and the J gene end by 0 bases; junction bases not matched to a gene: 4. The germline V gene encodes CDR1 SGHDT and CDR2 YYEEEE. The CDR3 runs to 15 residues. The CDR3 region is CASSSGQAMNTEAFF. The DNA of the CDR3 is TGTGCCAGCAGCTCGGGACAGGCCATGAACACTGAAGCTTTCTTT.

This clonotype was detected only a few times. In nucleotides, the CDR3 is TGTGCCAGCTCACCATCAGGTTCCGGGACACCCTATGGCTACACCTTC. It specifies CASSPSGSGTPYGYTF. The chain employs TRBV18 and TRBJ1-2; TRBD1 is a possible D gene (6 bases). Germline values: CDR1 KGHSH, CDR2 LQKENI. The CDR3 covers 16 residues. Trimming shortened V by 2 bases and J by 4 bases, and 17 bases separated the two germline ends.

This clonotype was seen more than once but under ten times. The chain links TRBV5-5 to TRBJ2-1; TRBD2 matches at 14 bases. Trimming cost V 4 bases and J 5 bases; bases outside gene matches: 5. The CDR3 is 16 residues long. Germline CDR1 SGHKS, CDR2 YYEKEE (reference sequence). Written as DNA, the CDR3 is TGTGCCAGCAGCGCCGGACTAGCGGGGGGAAACAATGAGCAGTTCTTC. Translating it yields CASSAGLAGGNNEQFF.

This clonotype was recorded at least ten times. The rearrangement links TRBV5-5 to TRBJ1-4; D uncertain. CDR1 SGHKS and CDR2 YYEKEE come from the germline V gene (reference sequence). The CDR3 loop spans 15 amino acids. Between the trimmed V and J ends, which lost 3 bases and 0 bases, there was a span of 9 bases. This CDR3 is CASSSGFATNEKLFF. The CDR3 coding sequence is TGTGCCAGCAGCTCTGGGTTTGCAACTAATGAAAAACTGTTTTTT.

This clonotype was found a few times. The rearrangement joins TRBV7-6 to TRBJ2-7; D not certain. The germline V and J ends were trimmed by 2 bases and 5 bases, with 4 bases remaining between them. Germline V lookup: CDR1 SGHVS, CDR2 FNYEAQ. CDR3 length equals 11 residues. CDR3 loop: CASSLRNEQYF. Written as DNA, the CDR3 is TGTGCCAGCAGCTTAAGAAACGAGCAGTACTTC.